This TCR beta chain was sequenced in a study of vaccination effects on CD4 cells after COVID-19. The germline gives CDR1 MDHEN, CDR2 SYDVKM. V lost 3 bases and J lost 7; bases outside the gene matches: 14. The CDR3 is 16 amino acids. Notes on this clone: The target antigen is unknown.

Study conclusions and caveats: Substantial clonal contraction characterized both infection- and vaccine-induced clones late after vaccination.

Profiling relied on immunoSEQ multiplex PCR, and the TCRdb table lists in-frame clones only, not all of them. The sample has roughly 16,000 clones; around 74% are singletons. ViraFEST assay sequencing came after antigen-specific CD4+ T cells were expanded with viral peptide pools. On roughly day 10 of culture, CD4+ T cells were separated out. The infection with SARS-CoV-2 (confirmed by PCR) occurred in this person between March and December 2020. Vaccination of participants consisted of two doses of either the BNT162b2 or mRNA-1273 vaccine. About 2.1 million PBMC were seeded per well and grown in the presence of 10 IU/ml IL-2 and around 10 ug/ml peptides.

This clonotype was obtained from a human donor who had a prior SARS-CoV-2 infection. V and J are TRBV28 and TRBJ1-2; 7 bases match TRBD1. Here the sequenced sample was CD4+ T cells from PBMCs cultured with SARS-CoV-2 spike peptides, taken after COVID-19 vaccination. DNA of the CDR3: TGTGCCAGCAGTTTTGTGGGCTTGGGACAGACGTTTGGCTACACCTTC. Its translation: CASSFVGLGQTFGYTF.